This TCR beta chain was observed in a study of T cell repertoires in cytomegalovirus infection. Germline CDR1 and CDR2: MGHRA and YSYEKL. Trimming took off 1 base at V and 4 bases at J, with 6 bases between the two ends. CDR3 length: 13 amino acids. TCRdb re-called the reads through MiXCR, storing one row per CDR3 protein. Here the sample spans about 310,000 distinct CDR3 sequences, around a sixth being singletons. The chain uses TRBV4-1 and TRBJ2-3; unclear D gene. The source is a human donor in good health (CMV status not recorded). Some clones in this sample may be carry-over from other donors' samples. Input material: PBMCs. This chain's CDR3 is CASSQALADTQYF. The CDR3 nucleotides are TGCGCCAGCAGCCAAGCCCTAGCAGATACGCAGTATTTT.